This T cell receptor (beta chain) was identified during a study of shared clonotypes between healthy human individuals (dated by TCRdb to the early 2020s). Turning to the overall study: Two women and a few men aged 18 to 49 years were included in the cohort. For each donor, three plates each were used for CD4 naive and CD4 memory, two plates were used for CD8 naive, and one plate was used for CD8 memory. To estimate repertoire size and how much clonotypes are shared between individuals, the study performed deep sequencing of blood TCR repertoires from a few healthy adults. Different laboratories and diverse techniques were used to prepare libraries and sequence TCR repertoires, to increase sequencing depth and limit assay-specific biases. Between about 0.9 and 9 billion PBMCs per donor were obtained by leukapheresis.

The full study reports these points: Sampling was restricted to blood, and TCR repertoires in tissues likely differ from the TCR repertoires found in blood. Naive subsets generally had larger estimated clonotype richness than memory subsets. Because the study included only a small number of donors, the genetic and exposure-history diversity represented was limited. When a handful of donors were compared, the shared fraction of clonotypes was about 5.2% for naive CD4, over 3% for naive CD8, 2.3% for memory CD4, and approximately 0.4% for memory CD8. Incomplete sequencing was indicated by rarefaction of sorted-subset datasets, despite the large sequencing depth. Higher generation probabilities were observed for clonotypes shared by all four sorted-subset donors than for non-shared clonotypes. Based on pairwise subsampling, the degree of clonotype sharing among donors was expected to be affected by sequencing depth.

TCR CDR3 regions were amplified from genomic DNA by multiplex PCR using the deep immunoSEQ assay. Extracted genomic DNA from each cell subset was distributed evenly across all wells of several immunoSEQ 96-well plates, and each plate was treated as a replicate. For sorted subsets, roughly 200 ng of genomic DNA, equivalent to 25,000 to 30,000 T cell genomes, went into each replicate PCR. Purified libraries were measured with a Qubit 3.0 fluorometer, size-checked on a Bioanalyzer 2100, and measured again with the KAPA Library Quantification kit. Every immunoSEQ 96-well plate was sequenced on a separate single-read 150-cycle Illumina NextSeq 550 flow cell. As for how the authors treated the data: Because the immunoSEQ output held only junctional sequences and lacked quality scores, the filtering could not match the filtering applied to full-length reads. To assign V/J genes and CDR3, sequences were annotated using PyIR, a Python wrapper for IgBLAST v1.9, with IMGT germline references. Reads were filtered out if the reads had weak V/J assignments (E-value above 1e-6), no CDR3, stop codons, out-of-frame junctions, or ambiguous translated residues. V3J clonotypes were defined as sequences sharing the same inferred V gene, J gene, and CDR3 amino acid sequence. Percentage overlap between repertoires was calculated by dividing the number of shared unique clonotypes by the size of the smaller repertoire. Richness of each repertoire was evaluated using RTK rarefaction, the Chao1 estimator, and Recon v2.1 estimates of unobserved clonotypes. For all TCRbeta clonotypes obtained by the gDNA method from a handful of donors, generation probabilities were computed with OLGA. Here the immuneACCESS table is served through TCRdb, limited to in-frame sequences with V and J called. Missing clones are a known gap in these copies; in checked studies unresolved V genes cover under half, and the rest lacks a known reason. V and J calls and clone size follow that table, whereas D and trimming were derived from the DNA. Recorded for this sample are about 2.1 million clones; around 95% of them occurred a single time. Less than 2% of the sample belongs to the ten largest clones.

CD8 naive samples consisted of CD45RO-negative cells that were positively selected for CCR7, yielding a CD45RA+CCR7+ population without TemRA cells. Healthy HIV-negative adults with no recently reported acute infections or vaccinations were included as donors. Every donor was a Caucasian adult residing in Nashville, Tennessee, USA. Blood was collected by leukapheresis, and PBMCs were isolated by Ficoll-Histopaque density gradient centrifugation and then cryopreserved in liquid nitrogen vapor phase. Analytical flow cytometry was used to check the purity and quantity of every magnetically sorted T cell population. Genomic DNA was isolated from every sorted fraction and measured by UV absorbance on a Nanodrop 2000c. This clone was counted a single time. The antigen this receptor binds is unknown. The input lacks base qualities; no much larger clone sits a single base away. This sample also contains other DNA sequences that code for the same CDR3.

V is reduced by 3 bases and J by 4 bases, leaving a spacing of 12 bases between them. CDR1 LNHDA and CDR2 SQIVND were looked up in the germline V gene (reference sequence). There are 14 amino acids in the CDR3, from cysteine to phenylalanine inclusive. The entry retains the CDR3 DNA only, 42 bases that are in frame from base 1. Material for sequencing was naive CD8+ T cells from PBMCs. Per the publication, the cell subset or site label means: CD45RA+CCR7+. The chain was built from TRBV19 and TRBJ1-1; the D gene is perhaps TRBD1, on 6 matching bases. This TCR was sampled from a man between 18 and 35 years old in good health. Some clones in this sample may be carry-over from other donors' samples. The nucleotide sequence reads as follows: TGTGCCAGTAGTATCTCCAGGGGCGGCACTGAAGCTTTCTTT. Translated, this is CASSISRGGTEAFF.